The 31 T cell receptor beta chains listed next were all sequenced from one sample in a study of blood T cell repertoires in COVID-19. Generated by immunoSEQ multiplex PCR, the TCRdb table keeps only in-frame clones and is missing some. The profile shows about 180,000 clones, more than 70% of them singletons. The material sequenced was peripheral blood. The receptors here all came from a woman aged 25 to 39 with acute or convalescent COVID-19.

This clone was seen once. The chain uses TRBV12-3 or TRBV12-4 and TRBJ2-1, with 7 positions matching TRBD2. J lost 4 bases, V lost 6 bases, and 3 bases had no gene match. The CDR3 contains 13 residues. CDR3 sequence: CASSRDYYNEQFF. CDR3 coding DNA: TGTGCCAGCAGCCGGGACTATTACAATGAGCAGTTCTTC.

The chain links TRBV6-6 to TRBJ2-7; D perhaps matches TRBD1 (7 bases). The CDR3 is 12 residues long. Germline values: CDR1 MNHNY, CDR2 SVGAGI (reference sequence). Trimming left V 5 bases short and J 6 bases short, with 11 bases between. The CDR3 region is CASSPGGIEQYF. The CDR3 nucleotides read TGTGCCAGCAGTCCAGGGGGGATCGAGCAGTACTTC.

The V and J genes are TRBV18 and TRBJ2-7, with D tentatively TRBD2 (7 bases). V was shortened by 3 bases and J by 6 bases, with 21 bases between the two germline ends. Germline V CDR1 and CDR2: KGHSH, LQKENI. The CDR3 sequence is 16 residues long. The DNA for the CDR3 is TGTGCCAGCTCACCCGGGCTTGCGGGGGCGATTGCCGAGCAGTACTTC. This gives the protein CASSPGLAGAIAEQYF. The full variable domain, with the rest looked up from reference TRBV18 and TRBJ2-7, is NAGVMQNPRHLVRRRGQEARLRCSPMKGHSHVYWYRQLPEEGLKFMVYLQKENIIDESGMPKERFSAEFPKEGPSILRIQQVVRGDSAAYFCASSPGLAGAIAEQYFGPGTRLTVT.

The chain links TRBV9 to TRBJ1-4; a weak D match, TRBD1 (5 bases). This CDR3 spans 14 amino acids. V dropped 2 bases and J dropped 3 bases, with 8 bases sitting between them. Germline CDR1 reads SGDLS; CDR2 reads YYNGEE. The CDR3 loop reads CASSVGGANEKLFF. The CDR3 DNA sequence: TGTGCCAGCAGCGTCGGGGGAGCTAATGAAAAACTGTTTTTT.

This clone was recorded a few times. The chain joins TRBV6-5 to TRBJ2-2, with TRBD1 identical over 10 bases. With 6 bases clipped from V and 3 bases from J, the junction kept 4 bases outside the gene matches. Germline lookup yields CDR1 MNHEY and CDR2 SVGAGI. The CDR3 runs to 15 residues. The CDR3 is CASSRTGGHTGELFF. The CDR3 DNA reads as TGTGCCAGCAGCCGGACAGGGGGACACACCGGGGAGCTGTTTTTT.

CDR3 loop: CASSSRGRDGYTF. The CDR3 DNA is TGTGCCAGCAGCTCAAGGGGAAGGGATGGCTACACCTTC. The chain employs TRBV11-2 and TRBJ1-2, with D maybe TRBD1 (5 bases). This CDR3 region has 13 residues. V lost 4 bases and J lost 6, with 12 bases in between. The V gene's germline CDR1 is SGHAT and CDR2 FQNNGV.

This chain joins TRBV28 and TRBJ2-1, with 9 bases lining up with TRBD2. V lost 2 bases to trimming and J lost 6 bases; unmatched junction nucleotides: 5. The CDR3 has 15 residues. Per the germline V gene, CDR1 is MDHEN and CDR2 is SYDVKM. The CDR3 sequence: CASSLGGRARNEQFF. CDR3 bases: TGTGCCAGCAGTTTAGGCGGGAGGGCCCGCAATGAGCAGTTCTTC.

Comments on this clone: A junction boundary mismatches the germline segment, possibly from a read error. This rearrangement joins TRBV28 to TRBJ2-7; 10 bases line up with TRBD2. From germline, CDR1 is MDHEN and CDR2 SYDVKM. The CDR3 has 9 amino acids. This chain's CDR3 is CASGTSDFF. CDR3 bases: TGTGCCTCCGGGACTAGCGATTTCTTC.

A note on this clone: The junction departs from the called germline gene at one end, perhaps through a read error. This rearrangement joins TRBV7-7 to TRBJ1-1, with D unclear. The CDR3 is 13 residues long. CDR1 SSHAT and CDR2 FNYEAQ come from the germline V gene (reference sequence). The CDR3 sequence: CASSVQENTEAFF. CDR3 DNA sequence: TGTGCTAGCAGCGTTCAGGAGAACACTGAAGCTTTCTTT.

This clone has only one observation. This chain joins TRBV11-2 and TRBJ2-1, with D maybe TRBD2 (5 bases). The germline V gene has CDR1 SGHAT and CDR2 FQNNGV. This CDR3 has 13 amino acids. Trimming took off 5 bases at V and 3 bases at J, with 8 bases between the two ends. The DNA for the CDR3 is TGTGCCAGCAGCCGTCGGGACTACAATGAGCAGTTCTTC. The encoded protein is CASSRRDYNEQFF.

For this clone: An end of the junction does not agree with germline; a read error may underlie this. The gene calls are TRBV30 and TRBJ2-7, with D possibly matching TRBD1 (5 bases). The germline gives CDR1 GTSNPN, CDR2 SVGIG (reference sequence). CDR3 length equals 13 residues. The CDR3 loop is CAWSQGLSSEQYF. In DNA form, the CDR3 reads TGTGCCTGGAGCCAGGGTTTGTCCTCCGAGCAGTACTTC.

The chain combines TRBV25-1 with TRBJ1-4; D may be TRBD1 (6 bases). Trimming took off 1 base at V and 3 bases at J, with 9 bases between the two ends. Germline CDR1 MGHDK, CDR2 SYGVNS. The CDR3 runs to 15 residues. CDR3 residues: CASSESGQSNEKLFF. CDR3 bases: TGTGCCAGCAGTGAATCTGGACAGTCTAATGAAAAACTGTTTTTT.

The chain carries TRBV4-1 and TRBJ2-4; D might be TRBD2 (6 bases). Germline loops: CDR1 MGHRA, CDR2 YSYEKL. This CDR3 spans 14 amino acids. The germline V and J ends were trimmed by 4 bases and 9 bases, with 16 bases remaining between them. The CDR3 DNA reads TGCGCCAGCAGCCTCCCGGGGCCCGGGGGCATTCAGTACTTC. Encoded protein: CASSLPGPGGIQYF.

The J gene is TRBJ2-3, the V gene TRBV11-2; perhaps TRBD2 as D (5 bases). The CDR3 spans 14 residues. CDR1 and CDR2 (germline): SGHAT, FQNNGV. Between the trimmed V and J ends, which lost 3 bases and 1 base, there was a span of 8 bases. This CDR3 reads CASSLYSGTDTQYF. Written as DNA, the CDR3 is TGTGCCAGCAGCTTGTATAGCGGCACAGATACGCAGTATTTT.

The genes are TRBV29-1 and TRBJ1-1, with D possibly being TRBD1 (6 bases). The CDR3 runs to 10 residues. V was shortened by 4 bases and J by 7 bases, with 7 bases between the two germline ends. Per germline, CDR1 SQVTM and CDR2 ANQGSEA. Here the CDR3 DNA reads TGCAGCGTTGGGACAGTTGAAGCTTTCTTT. It translates to CSVGTVEAFF.

This chain joins TRBV11-2 and TRBJ2-1; 8 bases map to TRBD2. The CDR3 totals 14 residues. The V and J ends lost 1 base and 6 bases, in that order; junction bases with no gene match: 2. The V gene's germline CDR1 is SGHAT and CDR2 FQNNGV. The CDR3 region is CASSLAGGFNEQFF. CDR3 bases: TGTGCCAGCAGCTTAGCGGGAGGGTTCAATGAGCAGTTCTTC.

This sequence joins TRBV30 and TRBJ2-5; D is possibly TRBD2 (6 bases). This CDR3 comprises 13 residues. Germline V gives CDR1 GTSNPN, CDR2 SVGIG (reference sequence). V was pared by 2 bases and J by 5 bases, with 12 bases between. The CDR3 sequence is CAWSLGGIETQYF. As DNA, the CDR3 is TGTGCCTGGAGTCTCGGGGGAATCGAGACCCAGTACTTC.

This rearrangement joins TRBV29-1 to TRBJ1-4, with 11 bases that match TRBD1. CDR3 size: 15 residues. The ends lost 7 bases at V and 4 bases at J; junction bases unmatched: 8. Germline assignment: CDR1 SQVTM and CDR2 ANQGSEA. This chain's CDR3 is CSATGTGGYNEKLFF. The CDR3 coding sequence is TGCAGCGCAACCGGGACAGGGGGATATAATGAAAAACTGTTTTTT.

The rearrangement uses TRBV27 and TRBJ2-3, with a possible D match to TRBD2 (5 bases). CDR3 length: 14 residues. With 5 bases removed from V and 1 base from J, the gap between germline ends came to 10 bases. Germline V lookup: CDR1 MNHEY, CDR2 SMNVEV (reference sequence). The DNA for the CDR3 is TGTGCCAGCAGTCTCCCCGGGGGCACAGATACGCAGTATTTT. Translating gives CASSLPGGTDTQYF.

V usage is TRBV2 and J usage is TRBJ2-3, with 8 bases matching TRBD2. CDR1 and CDR2 (germline): SNHLY, FYNNEI. This CDR3 region has 13 residues. Trimming cost V 10 bases and J 3 bases; bases outside gene matches: 6. CDR3 in amino acids: CAKGSGGTDTQYF. CDR3 nucleotides: TGTGCCAAGGGAAGCGGGGGTACAGATACGCAGTATTTT.

Concerning this clone: Here the CDR3 omits its conserved ending phenylalanine or tryptophan, so a read error is the likely source. The limits of the CDR3 on the DNA are not certain, so only TCRdb's listed CDR3 is given. The rearrangement joins TRBV6-1 to TRBJ2-7; the table's D call, TRBD1, was not checked against the DNA. The CDR3 numbers 14 amino acids, ends counted. CDR1 and CDR2 (germline): MNHNS, SASEGT. This CDR3 is CASSYRPATGYRSI.

The rearrangement uses TRBV21-1 and TRBJ2-3; TRBD2 was called by the table and not checked on the DNA. TRBV21-1 is deemed a pseudogene. This CDR3 is 17 amino acids long. CDR3 sequence reads: CASSKNMASGRADTQYF. For the CDR3, the DNA is TGTGCCAGCAGCAAAAATATGGCTAGCGGGAGGGCAGATACGCAGTATTTT.

This chain joins TRBV29-1 and TRBJ1-1; 7 bases agree with TRBD1. The junction had 10 bases not matched to a gene; V was cut back by 6 bases and J by 3 bases. The length of the CDR3 is 14 residues. In germline, CDR1 is SQVTM, CDR2 ANQGSEA. CDR3 bases: TGCAGCGTCCAAAAGGGGGCTTCGGACACTGAAGCTTTCTTT. This translates into CSVQKGASDTEAFF.

J is TRBJ1-1 and V is TRBV29-1, with TRBD1 matching over 7 bases. Germline V CDR1 and CDR2: SQVTM, ANQGSEA. Trimming cost V 7 bases and J 1 base; bases outside gene matches: 9. The CDR3 totals 14 residues. The CDR3 reads CSAQTGPENTEAFF. The CDR3 bases are TGCAGCGCGCAGACAGGGCCGGAGAACACTGAAGCTTTCTTT.

This sequence joins TRBV15 and TRBJ2-1, with 9 bases that match TRBD1. The CDR3 loop spans 14 amino acids. J was trimmed by 8 bases and V by 1 base; bases with no gene match: 3. CDR1 is LNHNV and CDR2 is YYDKDF in the germline V gene (reference sequence). CDR3 amino acids: CATSRGQGVHEQFF. The CDR3 DNA reads TGTGCCACCAGCAGAGGACAGGGGGTCCATGAGCAGTTCTTC.

This chain uses TRBV30 with TRBJ1-6; D might be TRBD1 (6 bases). CDR1 and CDR2 from the germline V gene are GTSNPN and SVGIG (reference sequence). CDR3 length: 14 amino acids. V lost 2 bases to trimming and J lost 8 bases, with 13 bases between them. The CDR3 region has the DNA TGTGCCTGGAGTCAGACAGGTCTCTATTCACCCCTCCACTTT. Its protein product is CAWSQTGLYSPLHF.

This chain links TRBV12-2 with TRBJ2-6; the D call of TRBD1 is as the table states it, not checked on the DNA. TRBV12-2 corresponds to a pseudogene. This CDR3 region has 17 residues. In DNA form, the CDR3 reads TGTGCAAGTCGCTTGCAGGGGCAAGACTCTGGGGCCAACGTCCTGACTTTC. Amino acids: CASRLQGQDSGANVLTF.

Here the CDR3 reads CASTQGSLSTNEKLFF. Written as DNA, the CDR3 is TGTGCCAGCACCCAGGGCAGCCTTTCAACTAATGAAAAACTGTTTTTT. V and J are TRBV28 and TRBJ1-4; a possible D gene is TRBD1 (5 bases). Between the trimmed V and J ends, which lost 7 bases and 0 bases, there was a span of 15 bases. CDR1 is MDHEN, CDR2 SYDVKM, per germline. The CDR3 has 16 residues.

This chain connects TRBV9 to TRBJ1-1, with 10 bases aligning to TRBD1. The CDR3 contains 15 residues. CDR1 and CDR2 (germline): SGDLS, YYNGEE. The V and J ends lost 4 bases and 3 bases, in that order; junction bases with no gene match: 6. The CDR3 nucleotides read TGTGCCAGCAGCACGACAGGGGGCGCGTACACTGAAGCTTTCTTT. Protein sequence: CASSTTGGAYTEAFF. The entire variable domain, with the rest obtained from reference TRBV9 and TRBJ1-1, is as follows: DSGVTQTPKHLITATGQRVTLRCSPRSGDLSVYWYQQSLDQGLQFLIQYYNGEERAKGNILERFSAQQFPDLHSELNLSSLELGDSALYFCASSTTGGAYTEAFFGQGTRLTVV.

The J gene is TRBJ2-3, the V gene TRBV19; TRBD2 matches 12 bases. The CDR3 totals 16 residues. V trimming: 3 bases; J trimming: 2 bases; junction bases outside the gene matches: 3. Per germline, CDR1 LNHDA and CDR2 SQIVND (reference sequence). This CDR3 reads CASSILAGGLTDTQYF. The CDR3 DNA reads TGTGCCAGTAGTATCCTAGCGGGAGGGCTCACAGATACGCAGTATTTT.

As concerns this clone: Its ends do not fully match the called genes, so a read error is possible. This chain joins TRBV28 and TRBJ1-4; 9 nucleotides line up with TRBD1. This CDR3 comprises 14 residues. Per germline, CDR1 MDHEN and CDR2 SYDVKM. CDR3 protein: CASSSTGGAKRCLF. The CDR3 DNA is TGTGCCAGCAGTTCAACAGGGGGCGCGAAGAGATGTTTGTTT.